This paragraph covers one TCR beta chain sequence. Its antigen is not identified. This entry belongs to a study of OX40 agonist ivuxolimab in advanced cancers. General observations from the study: CD4+ and CD8+ blood T cells expanded clonally by week 6 at 0.1 to 3.0 mg/kg. Relative to CD4+, CD8+ T cells held more expanded clones on average.

The table came from immunoSEQ multiplex PCR; TCRdb's copy has only in-frame clones and leaves some out. The sample records 40,000 to 50,000 clones, 75% to 90% being singletons. The CDR3 consists of 15 residues. From germline, CDR1 is SGHRS and CDR2 YFSETQ. Trimming took 3 bases from V and 0 from J, leaving 13 bases between them. The input for sequencing was CD4+ or CD8+ T cells sorted from blood, taken in a trial of the OX40 agonist ivuxolimab. This TCR derives from an adult with an advanced solid tumor such as melanoma, head and neck, liver or kidney cancer. The chain links TRBV5-1 to TRBJ2-7, with D perhaps TRBD1 or TRBD2 (5 bases each). The CDR3 spells CASSYRDPHSYEQYF. CDR3 DNA: TGCGCCAGCAGCTACCGGGACCCCCACTCCTACGAGCAGTACTTC.